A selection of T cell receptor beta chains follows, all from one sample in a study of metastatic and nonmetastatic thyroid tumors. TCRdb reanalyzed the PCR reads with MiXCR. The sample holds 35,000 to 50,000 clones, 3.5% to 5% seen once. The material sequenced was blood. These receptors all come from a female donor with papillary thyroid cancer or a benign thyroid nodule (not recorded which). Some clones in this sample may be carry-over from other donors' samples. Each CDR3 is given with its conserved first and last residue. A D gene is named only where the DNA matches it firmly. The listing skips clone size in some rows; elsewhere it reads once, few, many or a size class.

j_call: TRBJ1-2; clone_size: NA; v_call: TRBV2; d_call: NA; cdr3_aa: CASSELSPTEDF; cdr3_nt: TGTGCCAGCAGTGAATTGTCCCCAACCGAAGACTTC
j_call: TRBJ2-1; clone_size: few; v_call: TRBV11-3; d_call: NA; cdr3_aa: CASSFSGNEQFF; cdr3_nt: TGTGCCAGCAGCTTTTCGGGCAATGAGCAGTTCTTC
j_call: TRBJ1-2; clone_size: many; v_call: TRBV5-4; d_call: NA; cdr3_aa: CASSLGAGGYGYTF; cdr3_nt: TGTGCCAGCAGCTTGGGGGCAGGCGGCTATGGCTACACCTTC
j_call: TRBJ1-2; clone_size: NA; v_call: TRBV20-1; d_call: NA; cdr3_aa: CSARPGNYGYTF; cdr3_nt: TGCAGTGCTAGGCCCGGGAACTATGGCTACACCTTC
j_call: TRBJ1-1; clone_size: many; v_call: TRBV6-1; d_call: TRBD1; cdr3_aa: CASKIAGTGGYTSTEAFF; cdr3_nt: TGTGCCAGCAAAATAGCCGGGACAGGGGGCTATACGAGCACTGAAGCTTTCTTT
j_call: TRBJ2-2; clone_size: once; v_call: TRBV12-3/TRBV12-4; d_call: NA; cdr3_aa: CASSFAGEPFF; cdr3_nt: TGTGCCAGTAGTTTCGCTGGGGAGCCGTTTTTT
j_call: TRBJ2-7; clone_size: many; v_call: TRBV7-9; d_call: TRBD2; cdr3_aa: CASSPQTSASYEQYF; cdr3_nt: TGTGCCAGCAGCCCTCAGACTAGCGCCTCCTACGAGCAGTACTTC
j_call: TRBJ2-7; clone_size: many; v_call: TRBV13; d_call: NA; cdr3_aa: CASSLDGSRYEQYF; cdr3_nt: TGTGCCAGCAGCTTAGACGGGAGCCGCTACGAGCAGTACTTC
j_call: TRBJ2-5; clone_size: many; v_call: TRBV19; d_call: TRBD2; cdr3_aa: CASSNRGLAGGGGWTQYF; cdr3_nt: TGTGCCAGTAGTAATAGGGGACTAGCGGGAGGGGGAGGCTGGACCCAGTACTTC
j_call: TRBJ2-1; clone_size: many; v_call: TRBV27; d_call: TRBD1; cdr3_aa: CASSRIWVTGGYNEQFF; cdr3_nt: TGTGCCAGCAGCCGCATATGGGTTACAGGGGGCTACAATGAGCAGTTCTTC
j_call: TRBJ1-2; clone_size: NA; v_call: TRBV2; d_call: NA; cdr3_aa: CASSDRVHSYTF; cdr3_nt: TGTGCCAGCAGTGATCGTGTTCATAGCTACACCTTC
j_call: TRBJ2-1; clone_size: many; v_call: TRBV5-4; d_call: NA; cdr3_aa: CASVRDSYNEQFF; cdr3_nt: TGTGCCAGCGTACGGGACTCCTACAATGAGCAGTTCTTC
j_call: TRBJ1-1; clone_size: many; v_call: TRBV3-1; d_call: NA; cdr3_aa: CASSQGQANTEAFF; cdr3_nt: TGTGCCAGCAGCCAAGGACAGGCGAACACTGAAGCTTTCTTT
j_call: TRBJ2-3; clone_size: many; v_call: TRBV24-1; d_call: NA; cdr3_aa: CATSDLAEPTDTQYF; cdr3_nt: TGTGCCACCAGTGACTTAGCGGAGCCCACAGATACGCAGTATTTT
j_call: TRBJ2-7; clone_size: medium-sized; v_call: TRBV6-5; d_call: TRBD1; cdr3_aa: CASSYLDRGSVEQYF; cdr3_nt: TGTGCCAGCAGTTACCTGGACAGGGGATCTGTAGAGCAGTACTTC
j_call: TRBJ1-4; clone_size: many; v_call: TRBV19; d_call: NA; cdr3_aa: CASSTQGLEKLFF; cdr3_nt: TGTGCCAGTAGTACTCAGGGTTTGGAAAAACTGTTTTTT
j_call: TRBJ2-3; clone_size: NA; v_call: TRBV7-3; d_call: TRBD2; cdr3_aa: CASSSGLAGTDTQYF; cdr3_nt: TGTGCCAGCAGCTCCGGACTAGCTGGCACAGATACGCAATACTTT
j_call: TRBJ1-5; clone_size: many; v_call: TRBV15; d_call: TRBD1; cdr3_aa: CATSSDRNQPQHF; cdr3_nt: TGTGCCACCAGCTCGGACAGGAATCAGCCCCAGCATTTT
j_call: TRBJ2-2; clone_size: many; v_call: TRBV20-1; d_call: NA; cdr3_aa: CSARDDYTGELFF; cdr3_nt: TGCAGTGCTAGAGATGATTACACCGGGGAGCTGTTTTTT
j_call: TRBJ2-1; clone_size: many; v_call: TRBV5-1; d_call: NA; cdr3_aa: CASSPDLYNEQFF; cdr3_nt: TGCGCCAGCAGCCCCGACCTTTACAATGAGCAGTTCTTC
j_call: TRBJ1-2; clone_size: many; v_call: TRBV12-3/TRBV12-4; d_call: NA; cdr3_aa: CASSRREDYGYTF; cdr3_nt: TGTGCCAGCAGTCGCAGGGAGGACTATGGCTACACCTTC
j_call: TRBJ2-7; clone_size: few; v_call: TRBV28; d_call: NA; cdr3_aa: CASSPASRDTYEQYF; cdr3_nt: TGTGCCAGCAGTCCAGCCTCTCGAGACACTTACGAGCAGTACTTC
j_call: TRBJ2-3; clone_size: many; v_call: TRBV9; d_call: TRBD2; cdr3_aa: CASSMETSGRAREGTDTQYF; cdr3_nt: TGTGCCAGCAGCATGGAGACTAGCGGGAGGGCCAGGGAGGGCACAGATACGCAGTATTTT
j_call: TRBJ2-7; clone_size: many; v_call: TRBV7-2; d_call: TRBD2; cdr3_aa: CASSLGVGLAVYEQYF; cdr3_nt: TGTGCCAGCAGCTTAGGCGTAGGACTAGCGGTGTACGAGCAGTACTTC
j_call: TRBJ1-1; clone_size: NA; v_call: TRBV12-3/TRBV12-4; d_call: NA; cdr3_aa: CARSLSYQGNTEAFF; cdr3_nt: TGTGCCCGCAGTTTAAGCTACCAGGGGAACACTGAAGCTTTCTTT
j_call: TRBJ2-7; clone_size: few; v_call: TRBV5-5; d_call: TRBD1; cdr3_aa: CASSLVQGATYEQYF; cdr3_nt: TGTGCCAGCAGCTTGGTCCAGGGGGCGACCTACGAGCAGTACTTC
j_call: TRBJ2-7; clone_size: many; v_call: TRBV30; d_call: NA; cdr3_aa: CAWRLVGPGEQYF; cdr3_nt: TGTGCCTGGAGGTTGGTCGGCCCGGGCGAGCAGTACTTC
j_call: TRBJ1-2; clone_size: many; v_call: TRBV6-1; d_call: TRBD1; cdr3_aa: CASSYPSGTGEYYGYTF; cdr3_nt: TGTGCCAGCAGTTACCCCTCCGGGACAGGAGAATACTATGGCTACACCTTC
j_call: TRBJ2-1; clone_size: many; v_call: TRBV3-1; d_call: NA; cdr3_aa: CASSQDVEEQFF; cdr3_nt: TGTGCCAGCAGCCAAGACGTAGAGGAGCAGTTCTTC
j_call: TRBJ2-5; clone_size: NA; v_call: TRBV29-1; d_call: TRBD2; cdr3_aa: CSVGRGVETQYF; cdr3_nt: TGCAGCGTTGGGCGGGGGGTGGAGACCCAGTACTTC
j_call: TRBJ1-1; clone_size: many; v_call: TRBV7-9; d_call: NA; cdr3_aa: CASSKQGLGMNTEAFF; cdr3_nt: TGTGCCAGCAGCAAACAGGGACTTGGGATGAACACTGAAGCTTTCTTT
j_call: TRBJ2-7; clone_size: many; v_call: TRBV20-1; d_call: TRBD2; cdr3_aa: CSALRTSGGIYEQYF; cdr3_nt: TGCAGTGCCCTTCGGACTAGCGGGGGAATTTACGAGCAGTACTTC
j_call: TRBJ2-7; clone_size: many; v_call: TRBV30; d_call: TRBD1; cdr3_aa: CAWTGGYEQYF; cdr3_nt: TGTGCCTGGACAGGGGGTTACGAGCAGTACTTC
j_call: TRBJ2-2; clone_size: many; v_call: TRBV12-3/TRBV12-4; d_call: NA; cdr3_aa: CASSLGGGGVGAGGELFF; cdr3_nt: TGTGCCAGCAGTTTGGGGGGGGGTGGGGTGGGGGCCGGCGGGGAGCTGTTTTTT
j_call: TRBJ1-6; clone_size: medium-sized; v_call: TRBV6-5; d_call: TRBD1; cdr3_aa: CASSYSTGGDSPLHF; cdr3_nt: TGTGCCAGCAGTTACTCGACAGGGGGCGATTCACCCCTCCACTTT
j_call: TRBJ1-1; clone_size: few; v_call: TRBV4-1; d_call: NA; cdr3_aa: CASSQVGTNTEAFF; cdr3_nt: TGCGCCAGCAGCCAAGTCGGCACAAACACTGAAGCTTTCTTT
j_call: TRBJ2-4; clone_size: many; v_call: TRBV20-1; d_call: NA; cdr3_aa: CSASSPLGKNIQYF; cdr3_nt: TGCAGTGCTAGTTCCCCCTTGGGCAAAAACATTCAGTACTTC
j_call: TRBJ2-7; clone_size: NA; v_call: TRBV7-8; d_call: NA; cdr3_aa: CASAGEGAFYEQYF; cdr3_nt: TGTGCCTCCGCGGGGGAGGGGGCGTTCTACGAGCAGTACTTC
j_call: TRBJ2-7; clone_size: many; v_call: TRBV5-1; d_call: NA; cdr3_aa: CASSLGAPSGEQYF; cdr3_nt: TGCGCCAGCAGCTTGGGGGCCCCCTCGGGTGAGCAGTACTTC
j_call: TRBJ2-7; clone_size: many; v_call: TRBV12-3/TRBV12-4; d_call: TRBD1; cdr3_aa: CASSTGGYEQYF; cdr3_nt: TGTGCCAGCAGTACAGGGGGCTACGAGCAGTACTTC
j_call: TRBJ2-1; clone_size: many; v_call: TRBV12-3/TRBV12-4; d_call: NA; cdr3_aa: CASGVRAGNNEQFF; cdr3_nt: TGTGCCAGCGGGGTGAGGGCGGGTAACAATGAGCAGTTCTTC
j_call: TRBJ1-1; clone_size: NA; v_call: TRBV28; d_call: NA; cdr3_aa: CASGLSAPEGKAFF; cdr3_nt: TGTGCCAGCGGTTTATCGGCCCCAGAAGGGAAGGCTTTCTTT
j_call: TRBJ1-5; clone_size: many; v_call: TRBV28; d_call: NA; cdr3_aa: CASSLGQGLIRQPQHF; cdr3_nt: TGTGCCAGCAGTTTAGGGCAGGGATTGATTCGCCAGCCCCAGCATTTT
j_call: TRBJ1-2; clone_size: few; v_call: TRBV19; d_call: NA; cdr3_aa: CASSITVMQANYGYTF; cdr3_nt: TGTGCCAGTAGTATCACCGTCATGCAAGCTAACTATGGCTACACCTTC
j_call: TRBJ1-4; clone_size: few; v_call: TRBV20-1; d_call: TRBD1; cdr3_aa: CSALQGVSEKLFF; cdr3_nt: TGCAGTGCTTTACAGGGGGTTTCTGAAAAACTGTTTTTT
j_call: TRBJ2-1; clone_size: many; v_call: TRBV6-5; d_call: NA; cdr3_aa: CASSYDRYLQFF; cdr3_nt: TGTGCCAGCAGTTACGACAGGTACTTGCAGTTCTTC
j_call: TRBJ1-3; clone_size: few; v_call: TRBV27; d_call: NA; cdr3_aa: CASHLSGNTIYF; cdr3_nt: TGTGCCAGCCATCTCTCTGGAAACACCATATATTTT
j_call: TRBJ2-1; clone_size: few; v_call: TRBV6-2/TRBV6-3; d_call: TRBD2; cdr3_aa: CASSLGLAGSATQFF; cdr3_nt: TGTGCCAGCAGCCTCGGACTAGCGGGATCAGCGACTCAGTTCTTC
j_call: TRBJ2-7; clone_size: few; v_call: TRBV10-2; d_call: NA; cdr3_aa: CASSESGSNYEQYF; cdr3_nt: TGCGCCAGCAGTGAATCGGGTAGTAACTACGAGCAGTACTTC
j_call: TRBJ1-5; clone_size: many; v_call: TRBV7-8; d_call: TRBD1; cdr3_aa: CASSIDREGQPQHF; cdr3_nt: TGTGCCAGCAGCATTGACAGGGAGGGTCAGCCCCAGCATTTT